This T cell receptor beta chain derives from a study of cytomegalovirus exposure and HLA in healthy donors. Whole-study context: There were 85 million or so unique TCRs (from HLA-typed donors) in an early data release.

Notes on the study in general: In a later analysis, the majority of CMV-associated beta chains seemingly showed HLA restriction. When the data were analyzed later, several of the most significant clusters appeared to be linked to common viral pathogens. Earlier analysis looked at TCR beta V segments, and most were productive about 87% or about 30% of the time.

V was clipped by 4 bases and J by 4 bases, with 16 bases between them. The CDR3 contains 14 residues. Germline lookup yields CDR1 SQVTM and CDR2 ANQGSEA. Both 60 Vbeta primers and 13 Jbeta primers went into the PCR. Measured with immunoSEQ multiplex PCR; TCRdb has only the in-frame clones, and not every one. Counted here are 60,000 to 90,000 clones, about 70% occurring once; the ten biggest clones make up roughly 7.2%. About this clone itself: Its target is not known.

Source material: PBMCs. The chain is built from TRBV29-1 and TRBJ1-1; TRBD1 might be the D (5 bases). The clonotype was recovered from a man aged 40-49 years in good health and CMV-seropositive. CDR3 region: CSVAWGLGGTEAFF. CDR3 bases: TGCAGCGTTGCTTGGGGACTCGGGGGCACTGAAGCTTTCTTT. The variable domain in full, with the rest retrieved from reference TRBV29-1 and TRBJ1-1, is SAVISQKPSRDICQRGTSLTIQCQVDSQVTMMFWYRQQPGQSLTLIATANQGSEATYESGFVIDKFPISRPNLTFSTLTVSNMSPEDSSIYLCSVAWGLGGTEAFFGQGTRLTVV.